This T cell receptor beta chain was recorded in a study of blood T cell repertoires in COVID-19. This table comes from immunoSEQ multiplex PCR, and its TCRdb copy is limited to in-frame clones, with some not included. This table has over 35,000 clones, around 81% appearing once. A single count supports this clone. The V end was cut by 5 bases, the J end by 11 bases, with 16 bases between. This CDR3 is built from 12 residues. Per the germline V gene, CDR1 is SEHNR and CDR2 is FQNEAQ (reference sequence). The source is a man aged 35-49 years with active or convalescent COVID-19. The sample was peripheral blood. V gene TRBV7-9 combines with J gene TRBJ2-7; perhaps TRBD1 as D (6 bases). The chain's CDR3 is CASSPTQRDKYF. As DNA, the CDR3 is TGTGCCAGCAGCCCCACCCAACGGGACAAGTACTTC.